This T cell receptor beta chain was documented in a study of shared clonotypes between healthy human individuals (dated by TCRdb to 2018 to 2021). Notes on the research overall: The cohort comprised a couple of women and a few men aged 18 to 49 years. For each donor, three plates each were used for CD4 naive and CD4 memory, two plates were used for CD8 naive, and one plate was used for CD8 memory. The study deeply sequenced blood TCR repertoires of roughly five healthy adults to estimate repertoire size and the extent of clonotype sharing between individuals. Different laboratories and diverse techniques were used to prepare libraries and sequence TCR repertoires, to increase sequencing depth and limit assay-specific biases. Each donor's leukapheresis produced roughly between roughly 0.85 and 9.5 billion PBMCs. General findings and caveats noted by the study authors: About 5% of naive CD4, 3.5% of naive CD8, about 2.5% of memory CD4, and around 0.4% of memory CD8 clonotypes were shared across four donors. Naive subsets generally had larger estimated clonotype richness than memory subsets. Compared with non-shared clonotypes, the clonotypes found in all four sorted-subset donors had higher generation probabilities. Even with the large sequencing depth, rarefaction of the sorted-subset datasets indicated that sequencing was incomplete. Sampling was restricted to blood, and TCR repertoires in tissues likely differ from the TCR repertoires found in blood. The genetic and exposure-history diversity represented was limited by the small number of donors. Pairwise subsampling indicated that sequencing depth was expected to affect the degree of clonotype sharing among donors.

Concerning this clone itself: The specificity of this receptor is unknown. Base qualities were left out, and no much larger clone turns up one base away.

Using the deep immunoSEQ assay, multiplex PCR amplified TCR CDR3 regions from genomic DNA. Extracted genomic DNA from each cell subset was distributed evenly across all wells of several immunoSEQ 96-well plates, and each plate was treated as a replicate. For sorted subsets, roughly 0.2 ug genomic DNA, equal to about 30,000 T cell genomes, was loaded into each replicate PCR. The purified libraries were quantified using a Qubit 3.0 fluorometer, sized with a Bioanalyzer 2100, and then quantified again using the KAPA Library Quantification kit. Every immunoSEQ 96-well plate was sequenced on a dedicated single-read 150-cycle Illumina NextSeq 550 flow cell. On the authors' methods: Because the immunoSEQ output included only junctional sequences and no quality scores, the filtering could not be the same as the filtering used for full-length reads. To assign V/J genes and CDR3, sequences were annotated against IMGT germline references using PyIR, a Python wrapper for IgBLAST v1.9. Reads with weak V/J assignments (E-value above 1e-6), missing CDR3, stop codons, out-of-frame junctions, or ambiguous translated residues were removed. V3J clonotypes were defined by identical inferred V gene, J gene, and CDR3 amino acid sequence. The percentage overlap between two repertoires was calculated by dividing the number of shared unique clonotypes by the size of the smaller repertoire. Three approaches were used to assess repertoire richness: RTK rarefaction, the Chao1 estimator, and Recon v2.1 estimates of unobserved clonotypes. Generation probabilities were computed with OLGA for all TCRbeta clonotypes obtained by the gDNA method from a handful of donors. Drawn from immuneACCESS, this table holds only the in-frame rearrangements with V and J called that TCRdb kept. Clones are partly lost; checked studies trace under half to an unresolved V gene and leave the rest unexplained. From that table come the V and J calls and clone size; the DNA was used to work out D and trimming. The table for this sample lists 400,000 to 600,000 clones; about 96% of them were counted only once. 0.05% to 0.07% of the sample lies in the top ten.

The donors were healthy, HIV-negative adults who had no recently reported acute infections or vaccinations. Only Caucasian adults living in Nashville, Tennessee, USA were represented among the donors. CD4+ T cells were enriched by magnetic negative selection; naive cells were then positively selected on CD45RA, and the negative fraction formed the memory subset. Blood was obtained by leukapheresis, after which PBMCs were separated by Ficoll-Histopaque density gradient centrifugation and cryopreserved in liquid nitrogen vapor phase. Analytical flow cytometry was used to check the purity and quantity of each magnetically sorted T cell population. Genomic DNA was isolated from every sorted fraction and measured by UV absorbance on a Nanodrop 2000c. Material: naive CD4+ T cells sorted from blood. In the paper's terms, the cell subset or site label means: CD45RA+ positively selected. This receptor was identified in a woman aged 25 to 45 in good health.

Here the CDR3 is given as CASGGGGGNQPQHF. The DNA sequence reads TGTGCCAGCGGCGGAGGGGGTGGCAATCAGCCCCAGCATTTT. The chain is assembled from TRBV4-2 and TRBJ1-5, with a weak D call of TRBD1 (6 bases match). Trimming costs V 8 bases and J 2 bases, and their ends lie 13 bases apart. The CDR3 numbers 14 residues from cysteine through phenylalanine. Solely the CDR3 DNA is kept, with 42 bases framed from the first base. Based on the germline V gene, the CDR1 and CDR2 sequences are LGHNA and YNFKEQ.